This T cell receptor beta chain was sequenced during a study of T-cell memory formation after mild COVID-19. About the research overall: TCR clusters largely stayed donor specific.

Points on this clonotype: Its specificity is unknown.

Employing constant-segment primers, 5'RACE generated TCR alpha and TCR beta cDNA libraries bearing sample barcodes and UMIs. MiXCR, run by TCRdb on the 5' RACE reads, gives a single entry per CDR3 protein. The table lists fewer than 350,000 distinct CDR3 sequences, approximately 19% of them singletons. CDR1 is SNHLY and CDR2 is FYNNEI in the germline V gene. The ends were cut back, 4 bases at V and 0 bases at J, with 13 bases in the middle. The CDR3 totals 15 residues. Overall study findings and caveats: Clones that got smaller from day 15 to 85 had even CD4/CD8, while clones growing later tipped toward CD4+. Contracting CD8+ clones were enriched in EMRA, CD4+ mainly in CM and EM.

The chain couples TRBV2 to TRBJ2-7; D tentatively fits TRBD1 or TRBD2 (5 bases each). The sequenced sample consisted of PBMCs or a T cell subset sorted from them (not recorded which). This clonotype originated in a man younger than 35 who had mild COVID-19 (a few samples of this study predate the infection). Cell type and time point are not known. DNA of the CDR3: TGTGCCAGCAGTGCCTGGACTGGGGGCTCCTACGAGCAGTACTTC. This encodes CASSAWTGGSYEQYF. Variable domain in full (rest from reference TRBV2 and TRBJ2-7): EPEVTQTPSHQVTQMGQEVILRCVPISNHLYFYWYRQILGQKVEFLVSFYNNEISEKSEIFDDQFSVERPDGSNFTLKIRSTKLEDSAMYFCASSAWTGGSYEQYFGPGTRLTVT.